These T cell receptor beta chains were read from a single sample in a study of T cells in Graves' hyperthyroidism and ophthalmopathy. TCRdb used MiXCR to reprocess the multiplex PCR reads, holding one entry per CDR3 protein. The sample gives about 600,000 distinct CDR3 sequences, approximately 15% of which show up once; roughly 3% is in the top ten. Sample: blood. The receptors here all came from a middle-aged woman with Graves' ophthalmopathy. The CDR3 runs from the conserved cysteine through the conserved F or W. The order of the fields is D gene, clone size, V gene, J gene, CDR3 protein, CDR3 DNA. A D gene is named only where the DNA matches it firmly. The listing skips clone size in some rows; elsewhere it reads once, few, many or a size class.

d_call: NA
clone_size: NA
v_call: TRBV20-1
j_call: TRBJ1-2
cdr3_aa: CSARVQTGSAGYTF
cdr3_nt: TGCAGTGCTAGAGTTCAGACAGGATCGGCTGGCTACACCTTC

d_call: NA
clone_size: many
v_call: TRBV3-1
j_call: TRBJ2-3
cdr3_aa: CASSDGRTFTDTQYF
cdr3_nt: TGTGCCAGCAGCGACGGACGGACGTTCACAGATACGCAGTATTTT

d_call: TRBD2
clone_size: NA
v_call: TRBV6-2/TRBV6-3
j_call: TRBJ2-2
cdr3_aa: CASSQGGGRATGELFF
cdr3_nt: TGTGCCAGCAGCCAGGGGGGCGGGAGGGCCACCGGGGAGCTGTTTTTT

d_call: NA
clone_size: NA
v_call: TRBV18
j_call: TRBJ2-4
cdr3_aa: CASSPTSVKNIQYF
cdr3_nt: TGTGCCAGCTCACCAACCTCGGTCAAAAACATTCAGTACTTC

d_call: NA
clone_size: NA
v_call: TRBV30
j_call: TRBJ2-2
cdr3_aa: CAWSVVRIGELFF
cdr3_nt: TGTGCCTGGAGTGTAGTCCGGATCGGGGAGCTGTTTTTT

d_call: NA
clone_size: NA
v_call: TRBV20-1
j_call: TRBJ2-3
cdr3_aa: CSATARGDTQYF
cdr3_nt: TGCAGTGCTACGGCCAGAGGAGATACGCAGTATTTT

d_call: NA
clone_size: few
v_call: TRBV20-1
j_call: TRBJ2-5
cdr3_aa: CSAYIGAEQETQYF
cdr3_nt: TGCAGTGCTTATATTGGAGCAGAACAAGAGACCCAGTACTTC

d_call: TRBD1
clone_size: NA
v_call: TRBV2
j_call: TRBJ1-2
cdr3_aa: CASSVDRGLYGYTF
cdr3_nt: TGTGCCAGCAGTGTGGACAGGGGCCTCTACGGCTACACCTTC

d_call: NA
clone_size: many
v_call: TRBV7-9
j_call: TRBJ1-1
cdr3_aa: CASIGTGHTEAFF
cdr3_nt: TGTGCCAGCATCGGGACGGGCCACACTGAAGCTTTCTTT

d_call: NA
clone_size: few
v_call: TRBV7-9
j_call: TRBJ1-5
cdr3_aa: CASSFHRETSQPQHF
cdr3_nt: TGTGCCAGCAGCTTCCACAGGGAAACTAGTCAGCCCCAGCATTTT

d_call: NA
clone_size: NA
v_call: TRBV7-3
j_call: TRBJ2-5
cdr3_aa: CASLVRVELQETQYF
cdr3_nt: TGTGCCAGCCTCGTAAGGGTAGAGCTTCAGGAGACCCAGTACTTC

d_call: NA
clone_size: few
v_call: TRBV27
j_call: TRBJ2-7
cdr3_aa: CASSYLRGEQYF
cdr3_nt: TGTGCCAGCAGTTACCTCCGGGGCGAGCAGTACTTC

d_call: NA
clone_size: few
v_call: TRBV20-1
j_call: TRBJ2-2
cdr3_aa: CSASLSGLNTGELFF
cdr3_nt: TGCAGTGCTAGTCTTTCGGGTCTGAACACCGGGGAGCTGTTTTTT

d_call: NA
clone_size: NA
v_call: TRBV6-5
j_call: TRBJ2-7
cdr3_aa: CASSYSSAGAADSYEQYF
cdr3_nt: TGTGCCAGCAGTTACTCGAGTGCTGGAGCAGCAGATTCCTACGAGCAGTACTTC

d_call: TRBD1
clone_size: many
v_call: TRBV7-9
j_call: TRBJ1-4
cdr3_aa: CASSLSGTGNGKLFF
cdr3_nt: TGTGCCAGCAGCTTAAGTGGGACAGGGAACGGAAAACTGTTTTTT